These 14 T cell receptor beta chains were sequenced from one sample in a study of blood T cell repertoires in COVID-19. Generated by immunoSEQ multiplex PCR, the TCRdb table keeps only in-frame clones and is missing some. The data hold around 450,000 clones, with roughly 90% observed a single time. Sequencing input: peripheral blood. The receptors derive from a woman between 25 and 40 years old with acute or convalescent COVID-19.

This clone appeared once. This sequence joins TRBV19 and TRBJ2-6; no clear D. The length of the CDR3 is 14 residues. With 11 bases removed from V and 0 bases from J, the gap between germline ends came to 11 bases. Germline V gene sequence: CDR1 LNHDA, CDR2 SQIVND (reference sequence). CDR3 protein: CACSASSGANVLTF. The DNA of the CDR3 is TGTGCCTGCTCAGCGAGCTCTGGGGCCAACGTCCTGACTTTC.

The gene calls are TRBV11-2 and TRBJ1-2, with 8 positions matching TRBD1. The CDR3 sequence is 16 residues long. Germline CDR1 SGHAT, CDR2 FQNNGV. Trimming at V came to 4 bases and at J to 1 base, leaving 8 bases not matched to a gene. The CDR3 reads CASSSRQGRLNYGYTF. The CDR3 DNA sequence: TGTGCCAGCAGCTCGCGACAGGGGAGACTTAACTATGGCTACACCTTC.

V gene TRBV19 combines with J gene TRBJ1-1, with a weak D call TRBD1 (6 bases). Germline V CDR1 and CDR2: LNHDA, SQIVND (reference sequence). There are 15 residues in the CDR3. Trimming left V 6 bases short and J 1 base short, with 15 bases between. In DNA form, the CDR3 reads TGTGCCAGTAGGGGTAGGGGGATGAAGAACACTGAAGCTTTCTTT. Translating gives CASRGRGMKNTEAFF.

The rearrangement links TRBV27 to TRBJ2-7; 10 nucleotides align to TRBD1. V shed 6 bases, J shed 4 bases, and the junction held 6 bases outside the gene matches. Germline CDR1 reads MNHEY; CDR2 reads SMNVEV (reference sequence). This CDR3 has 14 amino acids. CDR3 in amino acids: CASSAGTGVYEQYF. The DNA for the CDR3 is TGTGCCAGCAGCGCCGGGACAGGGGTTTACGAGCAGTACTTC.

This chain connects TRBV5-1 to TRBJ2-7, with 9 bases matching TRBD2. V dropped 4 bases and J dropped 7; count of bases not matched to a gene: 15. Germline V gene lookup returns CDR1 SGHRS and CDR2 YFSETQ. There are 16 residues in the CDR3. The CDR3 nucleotides read TGCGCCAGCAGCCTACCGGGAGTAGCGGGGGTAGGAGAGCAGTACTTC. Translated, it gives CASSLPGVAGVGEQYF.

The chain couples TRBV2 to TRBJ1-4, with TRBD1 matching over 9 bases. The V gene's germline CDR1 is SNHLY and CDR2 FYNNEI. This CDR3 contains 14 residues. V shed 6 bases, J shed 5 bases, and the junction held 4 bases outside the gene matches. The CDR3 nucleotides read TGTGCCAGCAGCGGGACAGGGCTAAATGAAAAACTGTTTTTT. Amino acids: CASSGTGLNEKLFF.

The chain employs TRBV6-5 and TRBJ2-1; 11 bases fit TRBD2. The CDR3 is made up of 15 amino acids. V shed 4 bases, J shed 7 bases, and the junction held 6 bases outside the gene matches. Germline V gives CDR1 MNHEY, CDR2 SVGAGI. The DNA of the CDR3 is TGTGCCAGCAGTTCCGGGACTAGCGGACTGAATGAGCAGTTCTTC. It encodes CASSSGTSGLNEQFF.

V gene TRBV24-1 combines with J gene TRBJ1-5; D unresolved. Germline CDR1 KGHDR, CDR2 SFDVKD. Trimming stripped 2 bases from V and 0 bases from J, with 10 bases between. The CDR3 has 16 residues. The CDR3 nucleotides read TGTGCCACCAGTGATTCTCACAGAACTAGCAATCAGCCCCAGCATTTT. Its protein is CATSDSHRTSNQPQHF.

V is TRBV10-3 and J is TRBJ2-1, with D unresolved. The CDR3 extends over 14 amino acids. Per germline, CDR1 ENHRY and CDR2 SYGVKD. Between the trimmed V and J ends, which lost 3 bases and 4 bases, there was a span of 10 bases. The CDR3 spells CAISEDPGYNEQFF. Written as DNA, the CDR3 is TGTGCCATCAGTGAAGACCCGGGTTACAATGAGCAGTTCTTC.

The rearrangement links TRBV7-9 to TRBJ2-1, with D uncertain. Germline V gives CDR1 SEHNR, CDR2 FQNEAQ (reference sequence). The V and J ends lost 1 base and 9 bases respectively, with 7 bases between them. The CDR3 contains 12 residues. Here the CDR3 DNA reads TGTGCCAGCAGCTTAGGCGGTACTGAGCAGTTCTTC. Its protein product is CASSLGGTEQFF.

This clone was observed once. This sequence joins TRBV30 and TRBJ1-1; 7 bases align to TRBD1. The length of the CDR3 is 13 residues. In germline, CDR1 is GTSNPN, CDR2 SVGIG (reference sequence). V lost 1 base, J lost 4 bases, and 3 bases stayed unmatched. The CDR3, as DNA: TGTGCCTGGAGTGCCGACAGGGCCACTGAAGCTTTCTTT. This gives the protein CAWSADRATEAFF.

V is TRBV5-1 and J is TRBJ2-3; D uncertain. CDR3 length: 12 residues. With 4 bases removed from V and 4 bases from J, the gap between germline ends came to 7 bases. Germline V gene lookup returns CDR1 SGHRS and CDR2 YFSETQ. Written as DNA, the CDR3 is TGCGCCAGCAGCGAATTAGCAGATACGCAGTATTTT. This translates into CASSELADTQYF.

This clone was observed a few times. This chain joins TRBV7-3 and TRBJ2-1; 8 bases are shared with TRBD2. V was clipped by 4 bases and J by 6 bases; unmatched bases: 11. CDR3 length equals 16 residues. Germline V CDR1 and CDR2: SGHTA, FQGTGA. DNA of the CDR3: TGTGCCAGCAGCTCTACGGGGCTAGCGGGCGCCAATGAGCAGTTCTTC. Translating gives CASSSTGLAGANEQFF. The full variable domain, in which reference TRBV7-3 and TRBJ2-1 provide the parts outside the CDR3, is GAGVSQTPSNKVTEKGKYVELRCDPISGHTALYWYRQSLGQGPEFLIYFQGTGAADDSGLPNDRFFAVRPEGSVSTLKIQRTERGDSAVYLCASSSTGLAGANEQFFGPGTRLTVL.

The V call is TRBV30, the J call TRBJ2-3; perhaps TRBD2 as D (6 bases). Germline-derived CDR1 and CDR2 are GTSNPN and SVGIG (reference sequence). The CDR3 has 13 amino acids. Trimming stripped 2 bases from V and 3 bases from J, with 9 bases between. The CDR3, as DNA: TGTGCCTGGAGTAGTCTAGCGACAGATACGCAGTATTTT. It specifies CAWSSLATDTQYF.